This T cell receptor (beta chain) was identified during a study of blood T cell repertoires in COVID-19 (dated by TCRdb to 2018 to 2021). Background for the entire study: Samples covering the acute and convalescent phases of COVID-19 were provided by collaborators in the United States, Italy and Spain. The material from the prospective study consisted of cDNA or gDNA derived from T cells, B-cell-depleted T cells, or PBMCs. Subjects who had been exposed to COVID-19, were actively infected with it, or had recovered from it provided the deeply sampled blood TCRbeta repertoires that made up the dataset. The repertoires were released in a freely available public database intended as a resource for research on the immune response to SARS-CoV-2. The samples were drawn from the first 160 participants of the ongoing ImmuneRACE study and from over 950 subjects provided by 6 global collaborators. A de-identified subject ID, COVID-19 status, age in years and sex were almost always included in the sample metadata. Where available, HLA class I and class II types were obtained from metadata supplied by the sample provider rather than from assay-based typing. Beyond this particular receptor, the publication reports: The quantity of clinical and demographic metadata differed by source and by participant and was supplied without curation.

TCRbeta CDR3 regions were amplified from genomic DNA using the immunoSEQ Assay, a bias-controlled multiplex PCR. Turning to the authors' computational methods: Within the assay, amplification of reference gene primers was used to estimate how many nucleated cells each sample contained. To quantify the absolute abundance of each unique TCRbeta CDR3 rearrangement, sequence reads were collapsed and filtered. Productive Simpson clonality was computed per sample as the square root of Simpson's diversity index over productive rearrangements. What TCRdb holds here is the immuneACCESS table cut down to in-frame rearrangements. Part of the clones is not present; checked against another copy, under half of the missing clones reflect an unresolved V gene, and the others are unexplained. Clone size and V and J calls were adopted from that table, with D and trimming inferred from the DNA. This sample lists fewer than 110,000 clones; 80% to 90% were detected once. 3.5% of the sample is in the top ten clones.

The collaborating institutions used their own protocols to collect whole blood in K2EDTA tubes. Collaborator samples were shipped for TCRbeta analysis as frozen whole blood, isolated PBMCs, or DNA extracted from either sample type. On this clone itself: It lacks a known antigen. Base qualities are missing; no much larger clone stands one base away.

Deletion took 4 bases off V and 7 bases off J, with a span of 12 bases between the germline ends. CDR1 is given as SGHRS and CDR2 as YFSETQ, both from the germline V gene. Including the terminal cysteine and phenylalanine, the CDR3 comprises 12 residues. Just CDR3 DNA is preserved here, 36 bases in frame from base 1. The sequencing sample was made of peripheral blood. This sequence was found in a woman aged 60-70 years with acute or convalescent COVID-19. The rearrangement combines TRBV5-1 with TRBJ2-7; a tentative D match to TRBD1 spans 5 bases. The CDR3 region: CASSPSTGEQYF. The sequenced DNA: TGCGCCAGCAGCCCTAGTACAGGTGAGCAGTACTTC.